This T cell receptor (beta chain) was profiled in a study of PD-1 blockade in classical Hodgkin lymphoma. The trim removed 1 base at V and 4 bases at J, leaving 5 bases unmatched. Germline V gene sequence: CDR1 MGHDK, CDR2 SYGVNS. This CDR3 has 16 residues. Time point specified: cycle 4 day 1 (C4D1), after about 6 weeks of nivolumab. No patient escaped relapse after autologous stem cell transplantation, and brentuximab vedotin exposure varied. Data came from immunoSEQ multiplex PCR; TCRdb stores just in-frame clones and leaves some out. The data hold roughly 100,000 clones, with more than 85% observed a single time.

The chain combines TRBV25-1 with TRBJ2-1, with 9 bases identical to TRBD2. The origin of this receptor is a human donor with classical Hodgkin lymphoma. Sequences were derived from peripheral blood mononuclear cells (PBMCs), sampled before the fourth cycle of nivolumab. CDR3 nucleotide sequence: TGTGCCAGCAGTGAATCGACTAGCGGCCCGTACAATGAGCAGTTCTTC. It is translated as CASSESTSGPYNEQFF.